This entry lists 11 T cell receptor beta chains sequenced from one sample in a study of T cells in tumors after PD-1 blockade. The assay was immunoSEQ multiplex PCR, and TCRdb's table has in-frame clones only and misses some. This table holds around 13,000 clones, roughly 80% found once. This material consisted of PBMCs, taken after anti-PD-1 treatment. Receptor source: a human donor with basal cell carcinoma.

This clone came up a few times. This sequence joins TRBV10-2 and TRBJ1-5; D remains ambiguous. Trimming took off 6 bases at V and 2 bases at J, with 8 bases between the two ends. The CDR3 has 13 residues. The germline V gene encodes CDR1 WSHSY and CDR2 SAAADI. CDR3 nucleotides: TGCGCCAGCAGGTCAGGAGGCAATCAGCCCCAGCATTTT. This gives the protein CASRSGGNQPQHF.

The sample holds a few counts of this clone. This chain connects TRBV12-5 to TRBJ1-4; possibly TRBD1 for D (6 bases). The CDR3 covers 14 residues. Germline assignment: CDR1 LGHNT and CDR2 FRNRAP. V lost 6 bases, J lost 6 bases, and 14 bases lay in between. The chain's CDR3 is CASGTGQIYEKLFF. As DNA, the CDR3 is TGTGCTAGTGGCACTGGACAGATCTATGAAAAACTGTTTTTT.

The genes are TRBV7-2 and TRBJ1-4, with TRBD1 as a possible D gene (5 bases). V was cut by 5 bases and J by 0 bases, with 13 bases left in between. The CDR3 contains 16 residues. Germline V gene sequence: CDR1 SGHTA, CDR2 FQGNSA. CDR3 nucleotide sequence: TGTGCCAGCAGCCCCCAATTGGGGGCAACTAATGAAAAACTGTTTTTT. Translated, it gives CASSPQLGATNEKLFF.

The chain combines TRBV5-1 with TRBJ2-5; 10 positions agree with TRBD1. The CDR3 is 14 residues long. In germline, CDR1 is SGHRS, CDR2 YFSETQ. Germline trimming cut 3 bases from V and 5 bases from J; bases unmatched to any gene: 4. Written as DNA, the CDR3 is TGCGCCAGCAGCTCAGACAGGGGGCTGGAGACCCAGTACTTC. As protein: CASSSDRGLETQYF. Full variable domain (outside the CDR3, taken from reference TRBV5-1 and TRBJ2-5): KAGVTQTPRYLIKTRGQQVTLSCSPISGHRSVSWYQQTPGQGLQFLFEYFSETQRNKGNFPGRFSGRQFSNSRSEMNVSTLELGDSALYLCASSSDRGLETQYFGPGTRLLVL.

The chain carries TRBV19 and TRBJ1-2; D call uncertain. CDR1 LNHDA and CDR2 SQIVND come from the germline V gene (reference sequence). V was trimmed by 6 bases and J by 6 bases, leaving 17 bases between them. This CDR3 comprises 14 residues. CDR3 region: CASRNIPWRDGYTF. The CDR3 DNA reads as TGTGCCAGTAGGAATATCCCCTGGAGAGATGGCTACACCTTC.

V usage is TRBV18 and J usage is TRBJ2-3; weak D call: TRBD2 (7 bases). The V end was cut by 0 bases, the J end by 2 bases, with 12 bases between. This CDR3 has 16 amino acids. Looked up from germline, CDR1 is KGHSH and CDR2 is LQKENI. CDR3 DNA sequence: TGTGCCAGCTCACCACCGTCGGGGGGCCCCACAGATACGCAGTATTTT. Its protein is CASSPPSGGPTDTQYF.

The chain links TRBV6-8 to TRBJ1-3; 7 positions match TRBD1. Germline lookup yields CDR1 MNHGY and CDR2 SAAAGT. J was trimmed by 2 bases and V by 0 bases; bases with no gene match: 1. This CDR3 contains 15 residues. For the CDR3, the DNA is TGTGCCAGCAGTTACTCCAGGGGGACTGGAAACACCATATATTTT. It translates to CASSYSRGTGNTIYF.

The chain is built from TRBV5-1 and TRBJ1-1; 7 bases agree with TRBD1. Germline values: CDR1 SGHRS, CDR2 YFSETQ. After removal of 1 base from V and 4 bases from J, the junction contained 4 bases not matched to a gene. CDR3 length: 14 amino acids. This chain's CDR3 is CASSLTGDRTEAFF. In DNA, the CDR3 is TGCGCCAGCAGCTTGACAGGGGATCGCACTGAAGCTTTCTTT.

The CDR3 bases are TGTGCCACCAGTGATTTAGACTCCTACGAGCAGTACTTC. Amino acid sequence: CATSDLDSYEQYF. The J gene is TRBJ2-7, the V gene TRBV24-1, with D hard to call. This CDR3 spans 13 amino acids. V lost 1 base and J lost 0, with 3 bases in between. The germline V gene encodes CDR1 KGHDR and CDR2 SFDVKD.

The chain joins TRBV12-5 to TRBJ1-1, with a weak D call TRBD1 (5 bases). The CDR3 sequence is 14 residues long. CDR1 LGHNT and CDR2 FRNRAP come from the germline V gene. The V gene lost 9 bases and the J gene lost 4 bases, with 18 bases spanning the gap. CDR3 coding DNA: TGTGCTAGCTTAAGGGGACCTCTTGTCACTGAAGCTTTCTTT. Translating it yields CASLRGPLVTEAFF.

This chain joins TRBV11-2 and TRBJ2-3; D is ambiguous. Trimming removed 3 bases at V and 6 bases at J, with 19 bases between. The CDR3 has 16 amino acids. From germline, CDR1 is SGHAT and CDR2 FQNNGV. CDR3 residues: CASSLVLGSEVDTQYF. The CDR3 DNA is TGTGCCAGCAGCTTGGTCTTGGGTTCTGAGGTGGATACGCAGTATTTT.